This record covers a single T cell receptor beta chain. This entry comes from a study of blood T cell repertoires in COVID-19. Turning to the study itself: Some COVID-19 samples were acute and others convalescent; all came from the United States, Italy and Spain. PBMCs, B-cell-depleted T cells, or T cells were the source of the cDNA or gDNA that made up the material.

The germline V gene encodes CDR1 MNHEY and CDR2 SVGAGI. The CDR3 has 14 amino acids. V was pared by 6 bases and J by 2 bases, with 7 bases of the junction left unmatched. While infection was still active, Seattle patients were enrolled and then followed longitudinally. As processed by the authors: Amplifying reference gene primers gave estimates of nucleated cell counts. The protocol was immunoSEQ multiplex PCR, while the TCRdb copy is restricted to in-frame clones and leaves out a portion. The DNA gave D and trimming, while V, J and clone size come from that table. The repertoire holds tens of thousands of clones, with nearly 90% as singletons.

The sample was peripheral blood. This TCR was sampled from a woman aged 55 to 70 with COVID-19, enrolled during active disease. The chain is built from TRBV6-5 and TRBJ2-7, with 7 bases fitting TRBD1. The CDR3: CASSTDRDAYEQYF. The CDR3 coding sequence is TGTGCCAGCAGCACAGACAGGGACGCCTACGAGCAGTACTTC.